Following are 31 T cell receptor beta chains from one sample sequenced in a study of T-cell reconstitution after alpha-beta-depleted transplantation in children. During its preparation, the TCRbeta library received unique molecular identifiers. In TCRdb, the PCR reads were re-called with MiXCR into one record per CDR3 protein. The repertoire holds some 590,000 distinct CDR3 sequences, with 10% to 13% as singletons. The sample in question was PBMCs from the stem cell graft donor, obtained from the stem cell graft. The receptor set was obtained from a human donor who donated a stem cell graft to a child with acute myeloid leukemia.

V gene TRBV29-1 combines with J gene TRBJ1-1; the D is unclear. This CDR3 region has 14 residues. CDR1 and CDR2 (germline): SQVTM, ANQGSEA. V was pared by 3 bases and J by 1 base, with 12 bases between. The CDR3 DNA follows: TGCAGCGTTGATACAAGCCTAGGGAACACTGAAGCTTTCTTT. Translated, it gives CSVDTSLGNTEAFF.

The sample holds a few counts of this clonotype. This chain joins TRBV28 and TRBJ1-2, with 8 bases aligning to TRBD1. Germline CDR1 and CDR2: MDHEN and SYDVKM. V shed 5 bases, J shed 6 bases, and the junction held 11 bases outside the gene matches. This CDR3 contains 15 residues. The CDR3 DNA reads TGTGCCAGCAGTCGTCGGACAGGGTTTGGTGATGGCTACACCTTC. Its protein product is CASSRRTGFGDGYTF.

The chain uses TRBV29-1 and TRBJ1-1, with 7 bases aligning to TRBD1. The CDR3 consists of 12 residues. Trimming at V came to 8 bases and at J to 2 bases, leaving 5 bases not matched to a gene. CDR1 SQVTM and CDR2 ANQGSEA come from the germline V gene. The CDR3 is CSIQGTNTEAFF. The CDR3, as DNA: TGCAGCATACAGGGGACCAACACTGAAGCTTTCTTT.

This clonotype was seen a handful of times. The V and J genes are TRBV2 and TRBJ2-7; TRBD2 agrees at 11 bases. The CDR3 runs 15 residues. V shed 6 bases and J 3 bases; nucleotides not matched to a gene: 7. Germline V gene sequence: CDR1 SNHLY, CDR2 FYNNEI. CDR3 nucleotides: TGTGCCAGCAGAGCCCAAACTAGCGGGGGCTACGAGCAGTACTTC. It yields the protein CASRAQTSGGYEQYF.

There are a few counts of this clonotype. The chain is built from TRBV30 and TRBJ1-1; 9 positions match TRBD1. The CDR3 is 14 amino acids. The V gene's germline CDR1 is GTSNPN and CDR2 SVGIG (reference sequence). After removal of 3 bases from V and 3 bases from J, the junction contained 5 bases not matched to a gene. The DNA for the CDR3 is TGTGCCTGGAGAACCGGGACAGGGCACACTGAAGCTTTCTTT. Its translation is CAWRTGTGHTEAFF. The full variable domain, in which reference TRBV30 and TRBJ1-1 provide the parts outside the CDR3, is SQTIHQWPATLVQPVGSPLSLECTVEGTSNPNLYWYRQAAGRGLQLLFYSVGIGQISSEVPQNLSASRPQDRQFILSSKKLLLSDSGFYLCAWRTGTGHTEAFFGQGTRLTVV.

This clonotype was picked up many times. The rearrangement joins TRBV20-1 to TRBJ2-2; the D gene is possibly TRBD1 (6 bases). The CDR3 consists of 14 residues. Germline V gene lookup returns CDR1 DFQATT and CDR2 SNEGSKA (reference sequence). Trimming cost V 3 bases and J 6 bases, with 14 bases left between them. Written as DNA, the CDR3 is TGCAGTGCTAGCTCGACCCAGGGGTCCGGGGAGCTGTTTTTT. Amino acids: CSASSTQGSGELFF.

The chain combines TRBV4-1 with TRBJ2-1; D is possibly TRBD2 (6 bases). With 4 bases removed from V and 5 bases from J, the gap between germline ends came to 18 bases. Germline CDR1 MGHRA, CDR2 YSYEKL. The CDR3 extends over 16 amino acids. This CDR3 is CASSPGLGLAHNEQFF. Here the CDR3 DNA reads TGCGCCAGCAGCCCAGGTTTGGGGCTAGCGCACAATGAGCAGTTCTTC.

The chain employs TRBV24-1 and TRBJ2-1; 7 bases are shared with TRBD2. V lost 7 bases, J lost 4 bases, and 6 bases stayed unmatched. The CDR3 totals 14 residues. Per the germline V gene, CDR1 is KGHDR and CDR2 is SFDVKD. As DNA, the CDR3 is TGTGCCACCAGGGGCGGCGGGAGATACAATGAGCAGTTCTTC. Protein sequence: CATRGGGRYNEQFF.

This clonotype was counted a few times. The CDR3 nucleotides are TGTGCCTGGGCTTTGGGACTAGCGGGGTACGAGCAGTACTTC. This encodes CAWALGLAGYEQYF. This chain connects TRBV30 to TRBJ2-7; 13 positions agree with TRBD2. The CDR3 runs 14 residues. The germline CDR1 and CDR2 sequences are GTSNPN and SVGIG (reference sequence). Trimming took 5 bases from V and 4 from J; bases not matched to a gene: 5.

The V gene is TRBV6-2 or TRBV6-3, the J gene TRBJ2-3; TRBD1 or TRBD2 may be the D gene (7 bases each). V lost 4 bases and J lost 3, with 17 bases in between. Looked up from germline, CDR1 is MNHEY and CDR2 is SVGEGT. The CDR3 has 16 residues. CDR3 region: CASSSQGGQRTDTQYF. The CDR3 DNA reads TGTGCCAGCAGTTCCCAGGGGGGGCAGCGGACAGATACGCAGTATTTT.

This clonotype was detected only a few times. The chain couples TRBV12-3 or TRBV12-4 to TRBJ2-7, with D possibly matching TRBD1 (6 bases). Trimming removed 4 bases at V and 6 bases at J, with 16 bases between. The CDR3 is 14 amino acids. CDR3 coding DNA: TGTGCCAGCAGTTCCCAGGGGTTCATTGGCGAGCAGTACTTC. Protein product: CASSSQGFIGEQYF.

This clonotype was found a few times. The CDR3 loop is CASSYSKFGGRETQYF. The CDR3 DNA is TGTGCCAGCAGTTACTCGAAGTTTGGTGGACGAGAGACCCAGTACTTC. The chain links TRBV6-5 to TRBJ2-5; D is unclear. Trimming took 0 bases from V and 4 from J, leaving 15 bases between them. CDR3 length: 16 amino acids. Germline V CDR1 and CDR2: MNHEY, SVGAGI.

This clonotype was recorded a few times. The chain couples TRBV3-1 to TRBJ2-5; either TRBD1 or TRBD2 may supply D (6 bases each). The germline V gene encodes CDR1 LGHDT and CDR2 YNNKEL (reference sequence). V was pared by 4 bases and J by 5 bases, with 20 bases between. CDR3 size: 16 residues. DNA of the CDR3: TGTGCCAGCAGCCTCCCCGCGGGACAAGGGTTGGAGACCCAGTACTTC. The encoded protein is CASSLPAGQGLETQYF.

The chain recombines TRBV9 with TRBJ2-5; D remains unclear. This CDR3 comprises 13 residues. Per the germline V gene, CDR1 is SGDLS and CDR2 is YYNGEE. Trimming cost V 2 bases and J 6 bases, with 11 bases left between them. CDR3 residues: CASSVGLVQTQYF. CDR3 sequence (DNA): TGTGCCAGCAGCGTCGGGCTCGTTCAGACCCAGTACTTC.

This sequence joins TRBV6-2 or TRBV6-3 and TRBJ2-1; 7 nucleotides align to TRBD2. Germline lookup yields CDR1 MNHEY and CDR2 SVGEGT. With V trimmed by 2 bases and J by 0 bases, 10 bases remained unmatched. There are 18 residues in the CDR3. DNA of the CDR3: TGTGCCAGCAGTTACGCCTTAAGACTAGCTAGCTCCTACAATGAGCAGTTCTTC. As protein: CASSYALRLASSYNEQFF.

The chain has TRBV5-1 and TRBJ2-1; D uncertain. The CDR3 sequence is 15 residues long. Between the trimmed V and J ends, which lost 1 base and 9 bases, there was a span of 17 bases. Germline CDR1 is SGHRS and CDR2 is YFSETQ. CDR3 amino acids: CASSLRLVDISEQFF. In DNA form, the CDR3 reads TGCGCCAGCAGCTTGCGCTTGGTTGACATTAGTGAGCAGTTCTTC.

This clonotype occurred a few times. The V call is TRBV6-1, the J call TRBJ1-5; tentatively, D is TRBD1 (5 bases). This CDR3 spans 16 amino acids. V lost 6 bases to trimming and J lost 11 bases, with 26 bases between them. Germline CDR1 MNHNS, CDR2 SASEGT. DNA of the CDR3: TGTGCCAGCAGCCATACGGGACTAGGAGGGTCCGTAGCCCAGCATTTT. It specifies CASSHTGLGGSVAQHF.

V is TRBV3-1 and J is TRBJ2-3; perhaps TRBD2 as D (5 bases). Germline CDR1 LGHDT, CDR2 YNNKEL (reference sequence). Deletions cut 1 base from V and 9 bases from J, with 17 bases between. This CDR3 is built from 15 residues. CDR3 sequence (DNA): TGTGCCAGCAGCCAAGGATTGAATCGGGGAGTAACGCAGTATTTT. Translated: CASSQGLNRGVTQYF.

This clonotype came up many times. This chain uses TRBV7-9 with TRBJ1-2; D gene ambiguous. The CDR3 is made up of 13 amino acids. Germline-derived CDR1 and CDR2 are SEHNR and FQNEAQ (reference sequence). V was trimmed by 5 bases and J by 7 bases, leaving 14 bases between them. The CDR3 coding sequence is TGTGCCAGCAGCCGTAAGGTCGATGGTGGCTACACCTTC. Translating it yields CASSRKVDGGYTF.

This clonotype was observed a handful of times. The chain couples TRBV3-1 to TRBJ2-7; D assignment may be TRBD1 or TRBD2 (5 bases each). Germline loops: CDR1 LGHDT, CDR2 YNNKEL (reference sequence). This CDR3 spans 14 amino acids. Trimming removed 1 base at V and 4 bases at J, with 11 bases between. The CDR3 protein is CASSQVGVLYEQYF. The CDR3 coding sequence is TGTGCCAGCAGCCAAGTGGGGGTTCTTTACGAGCAGTACTTC.

V is TRBV2 and J is TRBJ2-3; D unresolved. V lost 1 base to trimming and J lost 6 bases, with 8 bases between them. This CDR3 region has 13 residues. CDR1 is SNHLY and CDR2 is FYNNEI in the germline V gene. The CDR3 region has the DNA TGTGCCAGCAGTGAAGGGGTTGGGGATACGCAGTATTTT. Amino acid sequence: CASSEGVGDTQYF.

In its sample, this clonotype was seen many times. This chain links TRBV29-1 with TRBJ1-4; TRBD1 agrees at 7 bases. Losses at the gene ends were 6 bases for V and 11 bases for J; bases not matched to a gene: 9. The germline gives CDR1 SQVTM, CDR2 ANQGSEA. The CDR3 is 12 residues long. CDR3 bases: TGCAGCGTGCCCGGGACAGCGGGGAAACTGTTTTTT. It is translated as CSVPGTAGKLFF.

This clonotype was counted only a few times. The rearrangement links TRBV28 to TRBJ2-1, with 10 bases lining up with TRBD2. The CDR3 runs 17 residues. Germline assignment: CDR1 MDHEN and CDR2 SYDVKM. After removal of 5 bases from V and 0 bases from J, the junction contained 7 bases not matched to a gene. The CDR3 nucleotides are TGTGCCAGCAGTCCCGGACTAGCGGCCTTCTCCTACAATGAGCAGTTCTTC. Amino acid sequence: CASSPGLAAFSYNEQFF.

This chain uses TRBV6-5 with TRBJ1-1, with unresolved D. The CDR3 has 15 amino acids. Trimming cost V 2 bases and J 0 bases, with 10 bases left between them. Germline CDR1 and CDR2: MNHEY and SVGAGI. The CDR3 DNA sequence: TGTGCCAGCAGTTACACCGGAACTATGAACACTGAAGCTTTCTTT. Protein product: CASSYTGTMNTEAFF.

The sample holds a few counts of this clonotype. The V call is TRBV6-1, the J call TRBJ1-1; TRBD1 matches at 7 bases. This CDR3 is built from 13 residues. Germline V gene lookup returns CDR1 MNHNS and CDR2 SASEGT. Trimming took 8 bases from V and 3 from J; bases not matched to a gene: 6. CDR3 nucleotides: TGTGCCAGCTCTGGCAGGGGGGACACTGAAGCTTTCTTT. It codes for CASSGRGDTEAFF.

The V and J genes are TRBV29-1 and TRBJ1-1, with D possibly matching TRBD1 (5 bases). Germline V gene data show CDR1 as SQVTM and CDR2 as ANQGSEA. The CDR3 covers 13 residues. CDR3 sequence reads: CRGDRNLNTEAFF. CDR3 DNA: TGCAGGGGGGACCGAAACCTAAACACTGAAGCTTTCTTT. Looking up the rest from reference TRBV29-1 and TRBJ1-1 gives the full variable domain: SAVISQKPSRDICQRGTSLTIQCQVDSQVTMMFWYRQQPGQSLTLIATANQGSEATYESGFVIDKFPISRPNLTFSTLTVSNMSPEDSSIYLCRGDRNLNTEAFFGQGTRLTVV.

This clonotype was recorded many times. The genes are TRBV28 and TRBJ2-7; the match to TRBD1 covers 10 bases. Germline trimming cut 6 bases from V and 5 bases from J; bases unmatched to any gene: 16. Germline CDR1 reads MDHEN; CDR2 reads SYDVKM. The CDR3 length is 17 residues. The CDR3 reads CASSILGQGGSGNEQYF. The CDR3 DNA sequence: TGTGCCAGCAGCATACTCGGACAGGGGGGAAGCGGGAACGAGCAGTACTTC.

This clonotype showed up many times. The chain uses TRBV21-1 and TRBJ2-3; the table assigns TRBD2, which was not confirmed against the DNA. TRBV21-1 is shown as a pseudogene. The CDR3 consists of 17 residues. For the CDR3, the DNA is TGTGCCAGCAGCTCTCTCCCCTCTAGGAGGGGCACAGATACGCAGTATTTT. This translates into CASSSLPSRRGTDTQYF.

This clonotype appeared many times. The chain links TRBV28 to TRBJ2-5, with unresolved D. The CDR3 length is 14 residues. CDR1 MDHEN and CDR2 SYDVKM come from the germline V gene. V lost 6 bases, J lost 1 base, and 12 bases lay in between. The CDR3 nucleotides read TGTGCCAGCAGCCCCGGACGGGTCCAAGAGACCCAGTACTTC. It translates to CASSPGRVQETQYF.

In its sample, this clonotype was seen a few times. This chain connects TRBV6-1 to TRBJ1-2, with 8 bases that match TRBD1. The CDR3 is made up of 15 amino acids. V shed 6 bases and J 7 bases; nucleotides not matched to a gene: 13. CDR1 is MNHNS, CDR2 SASEGT, per germline. The CDR3 coding sequence is TGTGCCAGCAGAACTAGTCAGGGGGCGCCTCGTGGCTACACCTTC. Residues: CASRTSQGAPRGYTF.

In this sample, this clonotype turned up once. The chain recombines TRBV29-1 with TRBJ2-7; D not resolved. Germline CDR1 and CDR2: SQVTM and ANQGSEA. Trimming stripped 0 bases from V and 6 bases from J, with 18 bases between. The CDR3 totals 15 residues. CDR3 sequence: CSVEDPANIVREQYF. The CDR3 nucleotides read TGCAGCGTTGAAGATCCAGCGAATATCGTCCGCGAGCAGTACTTC.